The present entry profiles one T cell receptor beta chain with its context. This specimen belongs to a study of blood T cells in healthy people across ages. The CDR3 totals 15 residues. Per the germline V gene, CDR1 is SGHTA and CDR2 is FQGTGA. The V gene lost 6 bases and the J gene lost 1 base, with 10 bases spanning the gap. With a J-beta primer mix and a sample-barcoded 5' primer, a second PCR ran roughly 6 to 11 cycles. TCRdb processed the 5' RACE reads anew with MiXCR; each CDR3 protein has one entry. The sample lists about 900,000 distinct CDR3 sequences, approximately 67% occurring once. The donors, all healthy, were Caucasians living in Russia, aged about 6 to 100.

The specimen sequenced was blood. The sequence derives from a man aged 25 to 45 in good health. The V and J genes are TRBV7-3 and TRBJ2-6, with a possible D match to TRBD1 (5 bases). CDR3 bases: TGTGCCAGCAGTTTTTACAGGTCTGGGGCCAACGTCCTGACTTTC. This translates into CASSFYRSGANVLTF.